A selection of T cell receptor beta chains follows, all from one sample in a study of T cell repertoires in cytomegalovirus infection. From the reads, TCRdb called clonotypes with MiXCR, one entry per CDR3 protein. The repertoire holds 250,000 to 300,000 distinct CDR3 sequences, over 20% seen once, with around 14% in the top ten. The source material was PBMCs. The receptor source for this set is a human donor in good health (CMV status not recorded). Some clones in this sample may be carry-over from other donors' samples. Each CDR3 is given with its conserved first and last residue. The D gene is left open where the match is weak. The listing skips clone size in some rows; elsewhere it reads once, few, many or a size class.

J gene | D gene | V gene | clone size | CDR3 protein | CDR3 DNA
TRBJ2-1 | - | TRBV28 | - | CASRLGGGQVEQFF | TGTGCCAGCAGGCTGGGGGGGGGGCAGGTTGAGCAGTTCTTC
TRBJ2-3 | TRBD1 | TRBV29-1 | - | CSVGDRGYDTQYF | TGCAGCGTTGGGGACAGGGGGTACGATACGCAGTATTTT
TRBJ2-7 | - | TRBV7-4 | few | CASATGGLAGSYTRQYF | TGTGCCAGCGCGACGGGCGGGTTGGCGGGGAGTTATACTAGGCAGTACTTC
TRBJ2-5 | TRBD2 | TRBV7-2 | many | CASTYRGDYQETQYF | TGTGCCAGCACCTACCGGGGGGACTACCAAGAGACCCAGTACTTC
TRBJ1-5 | TRBD1 | TRBV12-3/TRBV12-4 | - | CASRGTGDQPQHF | TGTGCCAGCAGGGGGACAGGGGATCAGCCCCAGCATTTT
TRBJ2-7 | TRBD1 | TRBV7-9 | few | CASSPGQIPSYEQYF | TGTGCCAGCAGCCCGGGACAGATCCCATCTTACGAGCAGTACTTC
TRBJ2-7 | - | TRBV18 | - | CASSPPAGGVGGEQYF | TGTGCCAGCTCACCTCCGGCAGGGGGAGTTGGGGGGGAGCAGTACTTC
TRBJ2-1 | TRBD2 | TRBV20-1 | - | CSARPGTSSGNEQFF | TGCAGTGCGCGGCCCGGGACTAGTTCCGGCAATGAGCAGTTCTTC
TRBJ1-5 | - | TRBV24-1 | - | CATSDQGSHQPQHF | TGTGCCACCAGTGACCAGGGTTCGCATCAGCCCCAGCATTTT
TRBJ2-7 | - | TRBV7-2 | few | CASSPGRTEQYF | TGTGCCAGCAGCCCAGGAAGGACCGAGCAGTACTTC
TRBJ1-1 | - | TRBV27 | few | CASSSRRTVANTEAFF | TGTGCCAGCAGTTCGCGGAGGACAGTGGCGAACACTGAAGCTTTCTTT
TRBJ1-2 | TRBD1 | TRBV27 | - | CASSLQGGNYYYTF | TGTGCCAGCAGTTTACAGGGGGGCAACTATTACTACACCTTC